The 5 T cell receptor beta chains below come from one sample, sequenced in a study of T cells after yellow fever vaccination. TCRdb re-called the 5' RACE reads through MiXCR, storing one row per CDR3 protein. The profile covers some 600,000 distinct CDR3 sequences, with 17% appearing a single time and roughly 17% taken by the ten largest. The sequences come from PBMCs, collected 5 days after the first yellow fever vaccination. These receptor sequences come from a man aged 18 to 30 who received the YFV17D yellow fever vaccine.

In this sample, this clonotype turned up a few times. The rearrangement links TRBV20-1 to TRBJ2-7, with a possible D match to TRBD2 (6 bases). This CDR3 is 14 amino acids long. V was shortened by 0 bases and J by 5 bases, with 14 bases between the two germline ends. Germline values: CDR1 DFQATT, CDR2 SNEGSKA (reference sequence). The CDR3 spells CSARDRRGQDEQYV. CDR3 nucleotide sequence: TGCAGTGCTAGAGATCGGAGGGGCCAAGACGAGCAGTACGTC.

The chain links TRBV6-1 to TRBJ1-2; tentatively, D is TRBD1 (6 bases). The germline V gene has CDR1 MNHNS and CDR2 SASEGT. The CDR3 is made up of 15 amino acids. Trimming left V 6 bases short and J 3 bases short, with 17 bases between. As DNA, the CDR3 is TGTGCCAGCAGCCCCGTAGGGGGGACGTACTATGGCTACACCTTC. It is translated as CASSPVGGTYYGYTF.

The rearrangement links TRBV18 to TRBJ1-1, with D uncertain. CDR3 length: 15 amino acids. Trimming left V 1 base short and J 3 bases short, with 12 bases between. Germline V gene data show CDR1 as KGHSH and CDR2 as LQKENI. The CDR3 spells CASSPRPLADTEAFF. CDR3 sequence (DNA): TGTGCCAGCTCACCACGGCCGCTCGCAGACACTGAAGCTTTCTTT.

The chain employs TRBV6-5 and TRBJ2-1, with TRBD1 matching over 7 bases. The germline gives CDR1 MNHEY, CDR2 SVGAGI. This CDR3 has 18 residues. V was clipped by 2 bases and J by 3 bases; unmatched bases: 13. CDR3 residues: CASSYTVDRVGGYNEQFF. DNA of the CDR3: TGTGCCAGCAGTTACACCGTCGACAGGGTTGGGGGCTACAATGAGCAGTTCTTC.

This clonotype was detected only a few times. The gene calls are TRBV12-3 or TRBV12-4 and TRBJ1-5; no clear D gene. The CDR3 is made up of 13 amino acids. Trimming left V 6 bases short and J 3 bases short, with 9 bases between. This chain's CDR3 is CASSRETNQPQHF. CDR3 DNA sequence: TGTGCCAGCAGCCGCGAAACCAATCAGCCCCAGCATTTT.